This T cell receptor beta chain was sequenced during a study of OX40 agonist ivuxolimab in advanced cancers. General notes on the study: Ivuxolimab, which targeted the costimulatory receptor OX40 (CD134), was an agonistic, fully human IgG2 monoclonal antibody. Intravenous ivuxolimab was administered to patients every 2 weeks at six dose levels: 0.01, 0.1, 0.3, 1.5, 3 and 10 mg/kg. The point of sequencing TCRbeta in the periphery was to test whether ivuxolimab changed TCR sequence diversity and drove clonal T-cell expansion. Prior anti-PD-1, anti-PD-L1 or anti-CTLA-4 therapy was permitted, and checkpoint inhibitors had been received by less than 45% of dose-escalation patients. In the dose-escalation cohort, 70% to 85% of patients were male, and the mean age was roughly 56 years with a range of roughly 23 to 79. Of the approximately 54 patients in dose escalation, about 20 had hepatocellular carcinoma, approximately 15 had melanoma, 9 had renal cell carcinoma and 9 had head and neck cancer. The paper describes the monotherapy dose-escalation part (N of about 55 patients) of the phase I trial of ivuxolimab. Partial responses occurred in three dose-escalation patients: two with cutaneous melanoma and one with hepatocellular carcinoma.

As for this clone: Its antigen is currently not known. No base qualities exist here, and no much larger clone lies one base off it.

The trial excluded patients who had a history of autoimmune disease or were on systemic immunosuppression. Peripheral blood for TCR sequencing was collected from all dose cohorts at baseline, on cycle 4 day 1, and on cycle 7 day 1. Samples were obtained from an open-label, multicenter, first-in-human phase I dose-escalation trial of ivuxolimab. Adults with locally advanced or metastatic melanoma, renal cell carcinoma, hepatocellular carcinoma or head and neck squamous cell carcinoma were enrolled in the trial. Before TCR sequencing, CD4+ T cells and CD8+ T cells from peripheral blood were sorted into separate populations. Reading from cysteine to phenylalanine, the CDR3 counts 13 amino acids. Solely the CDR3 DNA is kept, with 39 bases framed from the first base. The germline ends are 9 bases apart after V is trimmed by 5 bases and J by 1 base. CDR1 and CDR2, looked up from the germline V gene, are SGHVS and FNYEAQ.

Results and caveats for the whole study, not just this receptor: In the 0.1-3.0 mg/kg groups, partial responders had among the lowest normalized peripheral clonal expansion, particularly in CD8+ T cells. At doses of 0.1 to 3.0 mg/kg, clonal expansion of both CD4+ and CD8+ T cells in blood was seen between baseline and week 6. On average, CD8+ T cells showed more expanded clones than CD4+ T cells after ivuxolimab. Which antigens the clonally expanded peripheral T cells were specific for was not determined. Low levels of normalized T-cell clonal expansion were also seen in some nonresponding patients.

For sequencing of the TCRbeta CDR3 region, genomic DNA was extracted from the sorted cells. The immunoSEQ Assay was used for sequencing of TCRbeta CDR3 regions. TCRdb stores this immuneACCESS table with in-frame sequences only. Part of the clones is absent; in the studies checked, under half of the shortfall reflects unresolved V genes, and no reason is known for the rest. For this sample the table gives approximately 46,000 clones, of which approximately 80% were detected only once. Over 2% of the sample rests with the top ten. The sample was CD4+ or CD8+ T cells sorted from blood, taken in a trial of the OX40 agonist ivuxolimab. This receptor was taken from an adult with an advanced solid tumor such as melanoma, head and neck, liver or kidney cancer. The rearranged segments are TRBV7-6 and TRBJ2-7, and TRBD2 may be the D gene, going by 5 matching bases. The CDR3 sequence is CASSVRGSYEQYF. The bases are TGTGCCAGCAGCGTCCGGGGTTCCTACGAGCAGTACTTC.